This T cell receptor (beta chain) appears in the sequencing data of a study of beta chain features in type 1 diabetes (dated by TCRdb to about 2018). With respect to the entire study: No differences in mean age, gender distribution, total cell number or subset yield were found between patients and healthy donors. A total of 100 million to 110 million sorted cells were examined across all samples, and a strong correlation was observed between cell number per subset and RNA yield. The study compared TCRB repertoires of sorted circulating CD4+ T cell subsets between recently diagnosed type 1 diabetes patients and matched healthy donors. Regulatory and stem cell-like memory subsets were obtained from only 8 patients and about eight healthy donors, while naive and central memory subsets were obtained from all 30 or so donors.

Broad study findings and their caveats: Naive, central memory and regulatory TCRB repertoires appeared more similar among patients than among healthy donors. In all four CD4+ subsets, TCRB CDR3 length was moderately but significantly shorter in type 1 diabetes patients. Because cDNA was sequenced instead of genomic DNA, activated cells with high expression could be over-represented, although the groups did not differ in activation or CD3 levels. Only small numbers of individuals were included in the HLA sub-analyses, which left unresolved whether HLA type had any influence on TCRB rearrangement. PCR may preferentially amplify shorter templates, but because patient and control samples were amplified and corrected together, any resulting skew would affect both groups equally. At VDJ recombination sites, patients with type 1 diabetes made fewer insertions and deleted more nucleotides, a pattern implying thymic rearrangement abnormalities.

From each donor, a single peripheral blood sample of 95 to 150 mL on average was drawn into heparinised tubes. A BD FACSAria II and a panel including CD45RO, CCR7, CD25, CD127, CD95 and CD27 were used to sort naive, central memory, regulatory and stem cell-like memory CD4+ T cells. A purity above 95% was achieved for all sorted populations. PBMCs were separated immediately by Lymphoprep density gradient centrifugation and were stained directly, without being cultured. To minimize batch effects, samples were stained and sorted in pairs, one healthy donor with one patient per experiment. The entire isolated RNA was reverse transcribed using the High Capacity cDNA Reverse Transcription Kit, and thus expressed TCRB transcripts were sequenced. Deep immunoSEQ sequencing was applied to naive, central memory and regulatory T cell samples, giving an average of approximately 4 million total reads per sample. Sorted cells were lysed in RLT buffer and RNA was extracted with DNase-treated RNeasy Micro or Mini kits, depending on cell number. Each cell subset was processed on its own to prevent cross-contamination, while patient and healthy donor samples were processed together. Using the immunoSEQ multiplex PCR, TCRB sequences were amplified from cDNA into 87-bp fragments spanning the CDR3 region. Sequencing of the amplicons was done on the Illumina HiSeq platform. In the authors' own workflow: Synthetic template baselines were used to correct PCR bias computationally, reads within Hamming distance 2 were collapsed together, and singletons that could not be merged were discarded. Reads were aligned against IMGT so that V, D and J genes, CDR3 length and insertions or deletions at six rearrangement sites could be assigned. Within each subset, clonotype counts were normalized to sorted cell number, and only after that were true diversity and Gini coefficients computed with the tcR R package. The overlap coefficient, calculated on TCRB nucleotide sequences, was used to measure repertoire sharing. Out-of-frame TCRB sequences from naive cells were analyzed to stand in for the pre-selection repertoire. TCRdb limited this immuneACCESS table to in-frame rearrangements with V and J called. A share of clones is missing; checked studies link under half to unresolved V genes, and the rest is unexplained. The V and J calls and clone size are taken from that table; D and trimming were inferred from the DNA. This sample holds around 160,000 clones; roughly 60% were observed only once. 0.08% to 0.1% of the sample goes to the ten largest clones.

From the cysteine up to the phenylalanine, the CDR3 has a length of 16 residues. The read is trimmed to its CDR3 DNA, 48 bases read in frame from base 1. From the germline V gene, CDR1 is SGHRS and CDR2 is YFSETQ. V is cut back by 0 bases and J by 2 bases, with 5 bases in the junction unmatched. With respect to this clone: The specificity of this receptor is unknown. No base quality information exists; no much larger clone differs at one position.

This sequence originates from a man under 40 with type 1 diabetes. The rearranged segments are TRBV5-1 and TRBJ2-5, and TRBD2 matches 9 of the central bases. The sequenced sample was naive CD4+ T cells from blood. Read against the paper, the sample's cell subset or site label means: true naive CD4+ T cells. This receptor has the CDR3 CASSLGPAGGQETQYF. At the DNA level, the sequence is TGCGCCAGCAGCTTGGGCCCAGCGGGGGGACAAGAGACCCAGTACTTC.